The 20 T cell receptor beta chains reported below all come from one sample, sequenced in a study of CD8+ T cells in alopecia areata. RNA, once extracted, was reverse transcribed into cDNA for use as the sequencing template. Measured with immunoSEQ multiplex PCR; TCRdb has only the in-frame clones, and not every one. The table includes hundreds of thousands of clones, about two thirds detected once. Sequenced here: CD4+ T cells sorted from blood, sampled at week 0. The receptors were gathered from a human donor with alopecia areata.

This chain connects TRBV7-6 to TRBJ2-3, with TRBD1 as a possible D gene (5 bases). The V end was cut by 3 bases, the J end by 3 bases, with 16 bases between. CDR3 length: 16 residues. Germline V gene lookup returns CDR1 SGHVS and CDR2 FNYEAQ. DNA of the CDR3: TGTGCCAGCAGCTTTTTGACAGCCAGAGGAACAGATACGCAGTATTTT. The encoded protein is CASSFLTARGTDTQYF.

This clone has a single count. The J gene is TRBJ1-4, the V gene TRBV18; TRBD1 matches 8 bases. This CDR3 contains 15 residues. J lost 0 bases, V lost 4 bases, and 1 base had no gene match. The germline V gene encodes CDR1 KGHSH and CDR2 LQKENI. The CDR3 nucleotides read TGTGCCAGCTCACGGGACAGGACAACTAATGAAAAACTGTTTTTT. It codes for CASSRDRTTNEKLFF.

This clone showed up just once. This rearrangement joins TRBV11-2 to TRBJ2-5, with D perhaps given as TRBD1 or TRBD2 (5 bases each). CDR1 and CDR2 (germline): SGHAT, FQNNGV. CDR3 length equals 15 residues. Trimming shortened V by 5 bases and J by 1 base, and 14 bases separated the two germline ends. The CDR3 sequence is CASSPGPNFQETQYF. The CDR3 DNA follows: TGTGCCAGCAGCCCGGGACCCAACTTCCAAGAGACCCAGTACTTC.

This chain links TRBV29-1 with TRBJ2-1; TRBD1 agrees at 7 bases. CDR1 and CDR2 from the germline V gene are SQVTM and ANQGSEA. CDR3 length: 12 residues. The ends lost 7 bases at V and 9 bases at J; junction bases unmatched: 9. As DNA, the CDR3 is TGCAGCGGCAGACAGGGTGAGGGTGAGCAGTTCTTC. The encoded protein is CSGRQGEGEQFF.

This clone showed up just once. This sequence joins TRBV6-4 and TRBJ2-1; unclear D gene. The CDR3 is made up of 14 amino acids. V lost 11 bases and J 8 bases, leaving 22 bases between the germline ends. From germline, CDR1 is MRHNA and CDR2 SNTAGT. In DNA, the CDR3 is TGTGCCCGATCAAGGTCCGGGCGTACACATGAGCAGTTCTTC. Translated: CARSRSGRTHEQFF.

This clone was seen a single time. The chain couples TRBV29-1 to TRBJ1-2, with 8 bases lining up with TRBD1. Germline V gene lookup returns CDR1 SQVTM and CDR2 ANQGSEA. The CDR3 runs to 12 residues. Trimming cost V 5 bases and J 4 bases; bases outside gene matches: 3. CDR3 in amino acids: CSVRQGIYGYTF. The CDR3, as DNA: TGCAGCGTTCGACAGGGGATCTATGGCTACACCTTC.

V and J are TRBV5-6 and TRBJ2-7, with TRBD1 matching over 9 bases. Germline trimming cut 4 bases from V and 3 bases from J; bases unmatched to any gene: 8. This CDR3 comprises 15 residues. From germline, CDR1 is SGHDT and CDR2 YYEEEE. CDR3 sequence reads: CASSIGGQGNYEQYF. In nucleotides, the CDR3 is TGTGCCAGCAGCATTGGGGGACAGGGCAACTACGAGCAGTACTTC.

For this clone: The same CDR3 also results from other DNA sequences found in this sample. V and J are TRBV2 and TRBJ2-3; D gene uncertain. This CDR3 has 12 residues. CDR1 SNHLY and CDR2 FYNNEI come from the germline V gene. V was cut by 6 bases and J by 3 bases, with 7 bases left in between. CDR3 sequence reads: CASSWGTDTQYF. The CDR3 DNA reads TGTGCCAGCAGCTGGGGAACAGATACGCAGTATTTT.

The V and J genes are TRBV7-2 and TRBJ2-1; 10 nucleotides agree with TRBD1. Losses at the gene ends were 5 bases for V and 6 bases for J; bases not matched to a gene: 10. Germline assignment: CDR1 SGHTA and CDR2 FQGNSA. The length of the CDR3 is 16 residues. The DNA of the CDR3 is TGTGCCAGCAGCCCCGGGACAGGGGTTTCCAGCAATGAGCAGTTCTTC. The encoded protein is CASSPGTGVSSNEQFF.

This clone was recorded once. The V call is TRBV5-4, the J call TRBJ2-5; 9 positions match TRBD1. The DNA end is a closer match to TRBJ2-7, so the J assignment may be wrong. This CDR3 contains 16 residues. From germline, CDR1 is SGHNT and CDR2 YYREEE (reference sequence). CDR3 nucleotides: TGTGCCAGCAGCTTGGGACGAGGACAGGGGACGTACGAGCAGTACTTC. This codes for CASSLGRGQGTYEQYF.

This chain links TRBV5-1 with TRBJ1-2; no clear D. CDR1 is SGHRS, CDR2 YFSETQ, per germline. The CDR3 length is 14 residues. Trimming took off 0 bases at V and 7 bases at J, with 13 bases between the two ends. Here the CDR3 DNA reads TGCGCCAGCAGCTTGGCCTCTGGGCAAGGTGGCTACACCTTC. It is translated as CASSLASGQGGYTF.

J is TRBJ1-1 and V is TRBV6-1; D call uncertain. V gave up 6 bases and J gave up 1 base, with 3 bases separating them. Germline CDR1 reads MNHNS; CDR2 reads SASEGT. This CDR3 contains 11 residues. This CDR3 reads CASRTNTEAFF. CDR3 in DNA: TGTGCCAGCAGGACGAACACTGAAGCTTTCTTT.

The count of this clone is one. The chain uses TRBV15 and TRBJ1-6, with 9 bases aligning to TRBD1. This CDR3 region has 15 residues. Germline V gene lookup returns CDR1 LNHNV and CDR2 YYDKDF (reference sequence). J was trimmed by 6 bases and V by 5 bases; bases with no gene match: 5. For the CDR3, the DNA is TGTGCCACCAGCTCCGGGGACAGGGTTAATTCACCCCTCCACTTT. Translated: CATSSGDRVNSPLHF.

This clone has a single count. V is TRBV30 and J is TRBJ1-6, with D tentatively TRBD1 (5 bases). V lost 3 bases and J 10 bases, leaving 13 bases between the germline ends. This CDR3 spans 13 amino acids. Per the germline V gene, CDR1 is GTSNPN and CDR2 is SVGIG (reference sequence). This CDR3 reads CAWSTGEGSPLHF. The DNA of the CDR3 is TGTGCCTGGAGCACGGGGGAAGGGTCACCCCTCCACTTT.

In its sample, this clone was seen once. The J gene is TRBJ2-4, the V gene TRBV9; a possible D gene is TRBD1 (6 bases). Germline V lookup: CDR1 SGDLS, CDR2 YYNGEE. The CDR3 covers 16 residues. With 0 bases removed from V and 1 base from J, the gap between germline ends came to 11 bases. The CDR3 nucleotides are TGTGCCAGCAGCGTAGGACCGCAGGGGGCCAAAAACATTCAGTACTTC. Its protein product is CASSVGPQGAKNIQYF.

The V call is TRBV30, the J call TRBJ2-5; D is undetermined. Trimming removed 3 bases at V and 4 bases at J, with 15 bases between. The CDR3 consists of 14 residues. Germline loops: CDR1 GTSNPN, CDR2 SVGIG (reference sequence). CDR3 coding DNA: TGTGCCTGGAGCGAGGTAAACAGAAGAGAGACCCAGTACTTC. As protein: CAWSEVNRRETQYF.

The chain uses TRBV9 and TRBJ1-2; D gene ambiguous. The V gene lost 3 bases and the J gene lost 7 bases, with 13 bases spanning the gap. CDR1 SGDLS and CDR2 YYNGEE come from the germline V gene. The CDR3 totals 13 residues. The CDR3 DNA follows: TGTGCCAGCAGCGCCCGCAGTAACGGTGGCTACACCTTC. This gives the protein CASSARSNGGYTF.

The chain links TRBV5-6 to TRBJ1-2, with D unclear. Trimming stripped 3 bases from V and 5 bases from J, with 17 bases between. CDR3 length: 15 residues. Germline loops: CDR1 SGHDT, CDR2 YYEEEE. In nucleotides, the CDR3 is TGTGCCAGCAGCTCCTCCTCGAGACTCCAATATGGCTACACCTTC. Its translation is CASSSSSRLQYGYTF.

DNA for the CDR3: TGTGCCAGCAGCCCGGGACAGGGATACTATGGCTACACCTTC. This gives the protein CASSPGQGYYGYTF. The V and J genes are TRBV9 and TRBJ1-2; TRBD1 matches at 9 bases. V gave up 4 bases and J gave up 3 bases; unmatched junction bases: 4. Germline CDR1 SGDLS, CDR2 YYNGEE. CDR3 length equals 14 residues.

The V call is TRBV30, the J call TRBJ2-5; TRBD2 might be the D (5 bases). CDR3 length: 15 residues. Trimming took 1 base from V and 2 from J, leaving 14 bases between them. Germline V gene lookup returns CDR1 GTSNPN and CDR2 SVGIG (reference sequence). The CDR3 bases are TGTGCCTGGAGTGCAGCCGGGGATGGTCAAGAGACCCAGTACTTC. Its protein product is CAWSAAGDGQETQYF.